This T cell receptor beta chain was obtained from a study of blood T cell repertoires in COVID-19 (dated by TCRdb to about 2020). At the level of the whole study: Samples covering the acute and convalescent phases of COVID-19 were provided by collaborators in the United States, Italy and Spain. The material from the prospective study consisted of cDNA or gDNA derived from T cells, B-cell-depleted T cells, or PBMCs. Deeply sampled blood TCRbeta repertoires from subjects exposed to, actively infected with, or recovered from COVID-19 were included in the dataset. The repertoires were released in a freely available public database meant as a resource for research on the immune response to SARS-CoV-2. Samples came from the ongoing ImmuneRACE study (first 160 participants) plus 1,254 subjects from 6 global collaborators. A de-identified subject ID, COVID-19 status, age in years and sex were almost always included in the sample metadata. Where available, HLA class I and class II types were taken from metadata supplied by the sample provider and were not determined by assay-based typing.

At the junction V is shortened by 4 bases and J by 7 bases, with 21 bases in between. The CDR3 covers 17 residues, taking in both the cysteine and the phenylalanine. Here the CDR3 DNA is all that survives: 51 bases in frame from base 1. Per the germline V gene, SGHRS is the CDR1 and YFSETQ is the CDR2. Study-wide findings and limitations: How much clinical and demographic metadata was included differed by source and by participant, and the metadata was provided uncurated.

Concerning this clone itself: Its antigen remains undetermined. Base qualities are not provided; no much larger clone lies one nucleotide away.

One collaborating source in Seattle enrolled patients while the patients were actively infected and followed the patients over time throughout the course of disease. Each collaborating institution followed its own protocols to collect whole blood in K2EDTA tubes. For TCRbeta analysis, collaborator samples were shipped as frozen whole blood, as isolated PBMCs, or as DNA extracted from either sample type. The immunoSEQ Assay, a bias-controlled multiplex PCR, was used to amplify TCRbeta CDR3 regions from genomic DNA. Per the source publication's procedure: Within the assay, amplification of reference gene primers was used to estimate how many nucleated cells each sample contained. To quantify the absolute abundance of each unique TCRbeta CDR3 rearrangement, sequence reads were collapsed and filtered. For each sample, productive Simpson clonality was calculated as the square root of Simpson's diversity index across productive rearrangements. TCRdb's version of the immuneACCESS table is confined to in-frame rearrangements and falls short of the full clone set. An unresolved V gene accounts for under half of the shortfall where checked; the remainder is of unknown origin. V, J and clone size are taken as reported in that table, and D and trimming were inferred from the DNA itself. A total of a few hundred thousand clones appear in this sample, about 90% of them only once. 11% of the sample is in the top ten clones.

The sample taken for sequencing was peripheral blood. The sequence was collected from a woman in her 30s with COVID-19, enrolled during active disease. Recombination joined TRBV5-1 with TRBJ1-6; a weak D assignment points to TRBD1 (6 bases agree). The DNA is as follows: TGCGCCAGCAGCGTGTCCCCCCGGGGGGACAACAATTCACCCCTCCACTTT. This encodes CASSVSPRGDNNSPLHF. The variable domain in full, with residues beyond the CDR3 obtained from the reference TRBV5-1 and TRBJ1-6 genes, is KAGVTQTPRYLIKTRGQQVTLSCSPISGHRSVSWYQQTPGQGLQFLFEYFSETQRNKGNFPGRFSGRQFSNSRSEMNVSTLELGDSALYLCASSVSPRGDNNSPLHFGNGTRLTVT.